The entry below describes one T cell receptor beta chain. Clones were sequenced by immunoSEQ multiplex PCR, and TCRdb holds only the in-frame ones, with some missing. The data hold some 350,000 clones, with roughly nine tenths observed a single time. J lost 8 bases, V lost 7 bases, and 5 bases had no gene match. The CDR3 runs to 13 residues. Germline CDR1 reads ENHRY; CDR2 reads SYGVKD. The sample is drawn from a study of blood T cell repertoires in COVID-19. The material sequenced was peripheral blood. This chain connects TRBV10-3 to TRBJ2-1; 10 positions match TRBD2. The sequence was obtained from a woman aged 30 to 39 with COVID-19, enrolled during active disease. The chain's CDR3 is CAINAAGGHEQFF. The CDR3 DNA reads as TGTGCCATCAATGCAGCGGGGGGGCATGAGCAGTTCTTC.